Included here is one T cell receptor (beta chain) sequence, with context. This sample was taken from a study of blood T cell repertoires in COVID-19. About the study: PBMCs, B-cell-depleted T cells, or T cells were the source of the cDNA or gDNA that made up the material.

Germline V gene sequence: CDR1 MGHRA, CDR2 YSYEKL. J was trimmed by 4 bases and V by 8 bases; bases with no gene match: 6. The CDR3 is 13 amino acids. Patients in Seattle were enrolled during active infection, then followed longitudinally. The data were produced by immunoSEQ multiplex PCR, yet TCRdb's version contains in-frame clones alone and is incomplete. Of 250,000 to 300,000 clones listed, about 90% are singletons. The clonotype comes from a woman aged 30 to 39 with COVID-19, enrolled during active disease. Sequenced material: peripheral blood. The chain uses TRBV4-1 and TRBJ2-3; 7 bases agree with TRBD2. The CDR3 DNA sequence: TGCGCCAGCTCACTAGCGTCCGCAGATACGCAGTATTTT. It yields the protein CASSLASADTQYF.